One sample yielded the 3 T cell receptor beta chains listed below, sequenced in a study of OX40 agonist ivuxolimab in advanced cancers. The method was immunoSEQ multiplex PCR; TCRdb's version includes in-frame clones alone and lacks a portion of them. The sample holds 60,000 to 65,000 clones, nearly 95% seen once. The sequences come from CD4+ or CD8+ T cells sorted from blood, collected in a trial of the OX40 agonist ivuxolimab. All receptors come from an adult with an advanced solid tumor such as melanoma, head and neck, liver or kidney cancer.

The rearrangement joins TRBV5-1 to TRBJ2-7; D gene unclear. The V end was cut by 1 base, the J end by 1 base, with 6 bases between. The CDR3 spans 13 residues. The germline V gene has CDR1 SGHRS and CDR2 YFSETQ. The CDR3 DNA reads as TGCGCCAGCAGCTTGAGAGTATCCTACGAGCAGTACTTC. It translates to CASSLRVSYEQYF.

This rearrangement joins TRBV19 to TRBJ1-5; D is unresolved. The V end was cut by 6 bases, the J end by 2 bases, with 17 bases between. The CDR3 runs 16 residues. The germline V gene has CDR1 LNHDA and CDR2 SQIVND (reference sequence). DNA for the CDR3: TGTGCCAGTAGGCCGGAACTCCCCAGAGGCAATCAGCCCCAGCATTTT. The encoded protein is CASRPELPRGNQPQHF.

CDR3 amino acids: CASSQGGGPYNEQFF. In nucleotides, the CDR3 is TGCGCCAGCAGCCAAGGGGGTGGGCCATACAATGAGCAGTTCTTC. The rearrangement joins TRBV4-1 to TRBJ2-1; D unresolved. Germline-derived CDR1 and CDR2 are MGHRA and YSYEKL. V was shortened by 1 base and J by 4 bases, with 11 bases between the two germline ends. CDR3 size: 15 residues.